A single sample is the source of the 17 T cell receptor beta chains below, sequenced in a study of CD4+ T cells in melanoma. Some clones are missing from TCRdb's copy, which holds only in-frame ones; the method was immunoSEQ multiplex PCR. Of over 8,000 clones listed, around 73% are singletons. Sample: tumor tissue. The receptors originated from a human donor with melanoma.

The chain links TRBV27 to TRBJ1-6, with D perhaps TRBD1 (6 bases). The CDR3 has 16 amino acids. V lost 7 bases, J lost 7 bases, and 20 bases lay in between. Germline V gene sequence: CDR1 MNHEY, CDR2 SMNVEV (reference sequence). As DNA, the CDR3 is TGTGCCAGCACCTTCCGGGGCAGGGGTGACAATTCACCCCTCCACTTT. Protein product: CASTFRGRGDNSPLHF.

This clone is deemed medium-sized. This chain uses TRBV14 with TRBJ2-3; no clear D. Germline values: CDR1 SGHDN, CDR2 FVKESK. Trimming cost V 4 bases and J 4 bases, with 24 bases left between them. The CDR3 covers 18 residues. CDR3 region: CASSPSVGVSITSDTQYF. The CDR3 coding sequence is TGTGCCAGCAGCCCCTCAGTTGGTGTCTCTATAACGTCAGATACGCAGTATTTT.

This clone has more than one count but fewer than ten. The chain has TRBV6-6 and TRBJ1-6; 11 bases map to TRBD1. This CDR3 has 14 amino acids. Germline CDR1 MNHNY, CDR2 SVGAGI (reference sequence). With V trimmed by 6 bases and J by 7 bases, 2 bases remained unmatched. CDR3 bases: TGTGCCAGCAGGGGGGACAGGGGGAATTCACCCCTCCACTTT. The encoded protein is CASRGDRGNSPLHF.

The gene calls are TRBV5-4 and TRBJ1-4; D is unclear. There are 14 residues in the CDR3. V was cut by 3 bases and J by 8 bases, with 14 bases left in between. Germline-derived CDR1 and CDR2 are SGHNT and YYREEE (reference sequence). In DNA form, the CDR3 reads TGTGCCAGCAGCTCTGGACCTACCGGAGAAAAACTGTTTTTT. Translation gives CASSSGPTGEKLFF. Full variable domain (outside the CDR3, taken from reference TRBV5-4 and TRBJ1-4): ETGVTQSPTHLIKTRGQQVTLRCSSQSGHNTVSWYQQALGQGPQFIFQYYREEENGRGNFPPRFSGLQFPNYSSELNVNALELDDSALYLCASSSGPTGEKLFFGSGTQLSVL.

This chain joins TRBV7-9 and TRBJ1-2; TRBD1 is a possible D gene (5 bases). Trimming left V 6 bases short and J 4 bases short, with 12 bases between. Looked up from germline, CDR1 is SEHNR and CDR2 is FQNEAQ (reference sequence). The CDR3 has 13 amino acids. CDR3 nucleotides: TGTGCCAGCAGTATGCCGGGGCTCTATGGCTACACCTTC. It yields the protein CASSMPGLYGYTF.

The CDR3 here is CAWKRSGEKLFF. In nucleotides, the CDR3 is TGTGCCTGGAAGAGGTCGGGTGAAAAACTGTTTTTT. This sequence joins TRBV30 and TRBJ1-4; D uncertain. The CDR3 totals 12 residues. Deletions cut 4 bases from V and 7 bases from J, with 10 bases between. Germline V gives CDR1 GTSNPN, CDR2 SVGIG (reference sequence).

The CDR3, as DNA: TGCGCCAGCAGCCGGGACAGTGCAAATGAAAAACTGTTTTTT. Its translation is CASSRDSANEKLFF. The V and J genes are TRBV10-2 and TRBJ1-4, with 7 bases lining up with TRBD1. Germline V gene sequence: CDR1 WSHSY, CDR2 SAAADI. J gave up 5 bases and V 6 bases, and 6 bases lay outside the gene matches. The CDR3 totals 14 residues.

The chain has TRBV5-1 and TRBJ1-1, with a possible D match to TRBD1 (5 bases). Germline V gives CDR1 SGHRS, CDR2 YFSETQ. The CDR3 spans 14 residues. The germline V and J ends were trimmed by 2 bases and 4 bases, with 12 bases remaining between them. The CDR3, as DNA: TGCGCCAGCAGCTTTCAGGGAGGAAGCACTGAAGCTTTCTTT. Translation gives CASSFQGGSTEAFF.

The chain recombines TRBV12-5 with TRBJ2-1; either TRBD1 or TRBD2 may supply D (5 bases each). Trimming left V 6 bases short and J 13 bases short, with 19 bases between. The CDR3 sequence is 13 residues long. CDR1 is LGHNT, CDR2 FRNRAP, per germline. The CDR3 region is CASGKNGPGPQFF. Here the CDR3 DNA reads TGTGCTAGTGGAAAAAACGGACCGGGACCACAGTTCTTC.

A few counts support this clone. The chain joins TRBV19 to TRBJ1-6; TRBD1 matches at 7 bases. The trim removed 5 bases at V and 10 bases at J, leaving 5 bases unmatched. Germline CDR1 reads LNHDA; CDR2 reads SQIVND (reference sequence). The CDR3 runs 13 residues. The CDR3 here is CASSETGESPLHF. The CDR3 nucleotides are TGTGCCAGTAGTGAAACAGGGGAATCACCCCTCCACTTT. Complete variable domain (other parts from reference TRBV19 and TRBJ1-6): DGGITQSPKYLFRKEGQNVTLSCEQNLNHDAMYWYRQDPGQGLRLIYYSQIVNDFQKGDIAEGYSVSREKKESFPLTVTSAQKNPTAFYLCASSETGESPLHFGNGTRLTVT.

The chain recombines TRBV15 with TRBJ2-1; weak D call: TRBD2 (5 bases). Trimming stripped 1 base from V and 12 bases from J, with 16 bases between. CDR1 and CDR2 (germline): LNHNV, YYDKDF (reference sequence). The CDR3 runs 14 residues. Here the CDR3 reads CATSRGGSVYRQFF. The CDR3 DNA sequence: TGTGCCACCAGCAGAGGTGGTAGCGTCTACAGGCAGTTCTTC.

The rearrangement links TRBV11-3 to TRBJ1-2; D is unclear. CDR1 SGHNT and CDR2 YENEEA come from the germline V gene. The ends were cut back, 5 bases at V and 2 bases at J, with 24 bases in the middle. The CDR3 has 18 residues. The CDR3 sequence: CASSLLAHALPSNYGYTF. DNA of the CDR3: TGTGCCAGCAGCCTCTTGGCACACGCGTTACCGTCAAACTATGGCTACACCTTC.

This chain links TRBV2 with TRBJ1-5; TRBD1 agrees at 7 bases. The germline V gene encodes CDR1 SNHLY and CDR2 FYNNEI. V lost 6 bases to trimming and J lost 1 base; unmatched junction nucleotides: 6. The CDR3 is made up of 15 amino acids. CDR3 region: CASSRGGGSNQPQHF. The CDR3 DNA reads TGTGCCAGCAGCAGAGGGGGCGGGAGCAATCAGCCCCAGCATTTT.

This clone occurred a few times. The gene calls are TRBV11-3 and TRBJ1-6; 7 nucleotides agree with TRBD1. CDR3 length equals 14 residues. V shed 6 bases, J shed 8 bases, and the junction held 7 bases outside the gene matches. Germline values: CDR1 SGHNT, CDR2 YENEEA. CDR3 protein: CASRSDRTDSPLHF. CDR3 nucleotides: TGTGCCAGCAGATCGGACAGGACCGATTCACCCCTCCACTTT. Complete variable domain (other parts from reference TRBV11-3 and TRBJ1-6): EAGVVQSPRYKIIEKKQPVAFWCNPISGHNTLYWYLQNLGQGPELLIRYENEEAVDDSQLPKDRFSAERLKGVDSTLKIQPAELGDSAVYLCASRSDRTDSPLHFGNGTRLTVT.

This chain uses TRBV9 with TRBJ2-2; 7 positions agree with TRBD2. This CDR3 has 15 amino acids. V dropped 4 bases and J dropped 5; count of bases not matched to a gene: 8. Germline values: CDR1 SGDLS, CDR2 YYNGEE. CDR3 amino acids: CASSPRGDPTGELFF. CDR3 sequence (DNA): TGTGCCAGCAGCCCCCGGGGGGACCCGACCGGGGAGCTGTTTTTT.

The chain recombines TRBV28 with TRBJ2-7; D is unresolved. This CDR3 is built from 13 residues. CDR1 is MDHEN, CDR2 SYDVKM, per germline. Trimming removed 6 bases from V and 5 bases from J, with 14 bases in between. The chain's CDR3 is CASRPPSVNEQYF. In nucleotides, the CDR3 is TGTGCCAGCAGACCTCCCTCTGTGAACGAGCAGTACTTC.

The V call is TRBV6-1, the J call TRBJ2-5; 7 positions match TRBD1. This CDR3 is built from 14 residues. Germline CDR1 and CDR2: MNHNS and SASEGT. DNA for the CDR3: TGTGTATCCTTAAGGGGGACAGCTGAAGAGACCCAGTACTTC. It is translated as CVSLRGTAEETQYF.